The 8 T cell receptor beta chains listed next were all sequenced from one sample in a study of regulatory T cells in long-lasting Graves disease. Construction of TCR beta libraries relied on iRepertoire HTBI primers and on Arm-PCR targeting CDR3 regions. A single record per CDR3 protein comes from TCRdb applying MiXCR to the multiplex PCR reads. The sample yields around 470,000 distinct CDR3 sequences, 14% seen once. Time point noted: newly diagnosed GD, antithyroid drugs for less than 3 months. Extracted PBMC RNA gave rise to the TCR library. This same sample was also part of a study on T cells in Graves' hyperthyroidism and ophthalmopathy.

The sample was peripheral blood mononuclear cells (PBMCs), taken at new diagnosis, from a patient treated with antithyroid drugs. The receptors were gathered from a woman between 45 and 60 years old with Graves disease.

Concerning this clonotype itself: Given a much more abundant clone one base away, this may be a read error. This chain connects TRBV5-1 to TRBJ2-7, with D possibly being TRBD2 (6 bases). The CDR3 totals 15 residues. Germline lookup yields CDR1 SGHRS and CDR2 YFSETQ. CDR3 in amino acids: CASSPYDGLNYGQYF. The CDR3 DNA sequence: TGCGCCAGCAGCCCCTATGACGGACTAAACTACGGGCAGTACTTC.

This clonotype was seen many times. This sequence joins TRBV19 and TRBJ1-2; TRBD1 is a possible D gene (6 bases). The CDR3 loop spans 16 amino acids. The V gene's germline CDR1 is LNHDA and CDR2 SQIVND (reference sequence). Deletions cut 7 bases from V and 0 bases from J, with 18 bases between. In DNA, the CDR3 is TGTGCCAGTAAACCCTCGGACAGACGGACTAACTATGGCTACACCTTC. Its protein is CASKPSDRRTNYGYTF.

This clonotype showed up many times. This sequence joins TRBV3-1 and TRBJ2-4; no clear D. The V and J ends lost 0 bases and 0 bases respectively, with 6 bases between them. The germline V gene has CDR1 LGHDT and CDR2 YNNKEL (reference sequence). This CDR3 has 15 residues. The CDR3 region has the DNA TGTGCCAGCAGCCAAGATTCGCTAGCCAAAAACATTCAGTACTTC. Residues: CASSQDSLAKNIQYF.

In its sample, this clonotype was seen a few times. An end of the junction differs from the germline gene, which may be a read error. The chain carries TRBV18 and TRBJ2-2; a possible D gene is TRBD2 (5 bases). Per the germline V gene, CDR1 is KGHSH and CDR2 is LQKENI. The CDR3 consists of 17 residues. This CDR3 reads CASSPPTRNVRTGELLF. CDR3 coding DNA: TGTGCCAGCTCACCACCCACTAGAAATGTGCGCACCGGGGAGCTGCTTTTT.

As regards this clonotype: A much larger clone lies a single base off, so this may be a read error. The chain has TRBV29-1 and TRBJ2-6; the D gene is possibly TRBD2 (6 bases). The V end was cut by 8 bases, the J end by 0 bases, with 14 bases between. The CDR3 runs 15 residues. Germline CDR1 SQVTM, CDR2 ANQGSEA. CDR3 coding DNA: TGCAGCATTGTGGCAGCGGGCTCTGGGGCCAACGTCCTGACTTTC. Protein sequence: CSIVAAGSGANVLTF.

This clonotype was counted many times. DNA of the CDR3: TGTGCCAGCAGTTTGACCCTGACAGCAGGAAACACCATATATTTT. Its protein product is CASSLTLTAGNTIYF. The chain couples TRBV28 to TRBJ1-3, with a tentative D call TRBD1 (5 bases). Germline CDR1 and CDR2: MDHEN and SYDVKM. The CDR3 length is 15 residues. V shed 3 bases and J shed 4 bases, with 13 bases lying between them.

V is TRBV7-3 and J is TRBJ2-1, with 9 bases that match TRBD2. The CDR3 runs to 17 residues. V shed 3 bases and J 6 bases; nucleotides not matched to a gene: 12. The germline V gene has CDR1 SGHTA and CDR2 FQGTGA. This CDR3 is CASSLSPGLAVINEQFF. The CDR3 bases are TGTGCCAGCAGCTTGTCGCCGGGACTAGCTGTTATCAATGAGCAGTTCTTC.

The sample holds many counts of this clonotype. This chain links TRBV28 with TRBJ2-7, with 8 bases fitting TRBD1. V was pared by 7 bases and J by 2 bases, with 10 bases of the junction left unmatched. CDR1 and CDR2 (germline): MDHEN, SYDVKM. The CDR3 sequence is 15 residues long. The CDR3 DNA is TGTGCCAGCACCGAAGGTCAGGGGGCCCCCTACGAGCAGTACTTC. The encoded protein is CASTEGQGAPYEQYF.